The clone carrying this T cell receptor (beta chain) appeared many times. The antigen remains undetermined. This record belongs to a study of T cells in Graves' hyperthyroidism and ophthalmopathy. Study-wide results and limits: Most thyroid clonotypes expanded above 0.001 appeared in blood too. Ophthalmopathy and stable hyperthyroidism were separated by a 13 V-J model.

Researchers took RNA transcripts and amplified the TCR beta CDR3 regions from them. The TCR CDR3 first-round RT-PCR relied on the HTBI primer set. TCRdb reprocessed the multiplex PCR reads with MiXCR, giving one entry per CDR3 protein. The profile shows some 700,000 distinct CDR3 sequences, 17% of them singletons. CDR1 and CDR2 from the germline V gene are SGHRS and YFSETQ. Between the trimmed V and J ends, which lost 0 bases and 7 bases, there was a span of 2 bases. The length of the CDR3 is 11 residues. Material: blood. The sequence was collected from a man between 50 and 59 years old with Graves' hyperthyroidism. The rearrangement links TRBV5-1 to TRBJ2-1; D ambiguous. CDR3 DNA: TGCGCCAGCAGCTTGGAAAATGAGCAGTTCTTC. Translating gives CASSLENEQFF.